The TCR beta chain described here comes from a study of blood T cell repertoires in COVID-19 (TCRdb year 2020). As for the study more broadly: The collaborator samples originated in the United States, Italy and Spain and spanned the acute and convalescent phases of COVID-19. Subjects who had been exposed to COVID-19, were actively infected with it, or had recovered from it provided the deeply sampled blood TCRbeta repertoires that made up the dataset. Samples came from the ongoing ImmuneRACE study (first 160 participants) plus 1,254 subjects from 6 global collaborators. The repertoires were released in a freely available public database intended as a resource for research on the immune response to SARS-CoV-2. The material from the prospective study consisted of cDNA or gDNA derived from T cells, B-cell-depleted T cells, or PBMCs. A de-identified subject ID, COVID-19 status, age in years and sex were almost always included in the sample metadata. Where HLA class I and class II types were available, the types were taken from metadata supplied by the sample provider, not from assay-based typing.

The collaborating institutions used their own protocols to collect whole blood in K2EDTA tubes. Collaborator samples were shipped for TCRbeta analysis as frozen whole blood, isolated PBMCs, or DNA extracted from either sample type. Overall study results and their limits: How much clinical and demographic metadata was included differed by source and by participant, and the metadata was provided uncurated.

Relative to germline, V is missing 6 bases and J is missing 8 bases, with 8 bases of the junction outside any gene match. Measured from the cysteine to the phenylalanine, the CDR3 is 15 residues long. Solely the CDR3 DNA is kept, with 45 bases framed from the first base. CDR1 and CDR2 were assigned from the germline V gene as MGHDK and SYGVNS. As to this clone: Its antigen is unknown. Base quality data are lacking; no much larger clone is found one base away.

The immunoSEQ Assay, a bias-controlled multiplex PCR, was used to amplify TCRbeta CDR3 regions from genomic DNA. The published analysis was carried out like this. Within the assay, amplification of reference gene primers was used to estimate how many nucleated cells each sample contained. To quantify the absolute abundance of each unique TCRbeta CDR3 rearrangement, sequence reads were collapsed and filtered. For each sample, productive Simpson clonality was calculated by taking the square root of Simpson's diversity index across productive rearrangements. TCRdb obtained this table from immuneACCESS and retained in-frame rearrangements with V and J assigned. These tables miss some clones; where compared with another copy, unresolved V genes account for less than half of the shortfall, and the remainder is unexplained. V and J calls and clone size are those listed in that table; D and trimming were worked out from the DNA. The sample table lists about 110,000 clones, around 88% of them with a count of one. The ten most abundant clones make up 5.5% to 8% of the sample.

The chain employs TRBV25-1 and TRBJ2-1, with 12 bases matching TRBD2. Sequencing used peripheral blood. The TCR sequence derives from a man aged 50-59 years with active or convalescent COVID-19. The bases are TGTGCCAGCAGAGGACTAGCGGGACTAGGGGATGAGCAGTTCTTC. Its protein reads: CASRGLAGLGDEQFF. The CDR3 plus the reference TRBV25-1 and TRBJ2-1 genes for the other parts give the full variable domain: EADIYQTPRYLVIGTGKKITLECSQTMGHDKMYWYQQDPGMELHLIHYSYGVNSTEKGDLSSESTVSRIRTEHFPLTLESARPSHTSQYLCASRGLAGLGDEQFFGPGTRLTVL.